This T cell receptor beta chain stems from a study of vaccination and CD4 T cells after COVID-19. Background on the study: Two Hispanic individuals were among six male and four female convalescent patients.

Time point denoted: late sampling 161 to 241 days after vaccination in three convalescent patients. The treatment: roughly 11-day PBMC culture with coronavirus spike peptide pools or control peptides (ViraFEST assay). This clonotype was observed a few times. Its antigen is unidentified. Sequenced with the Oncomine TCR Beta short-read assay was DNA taken from cultured CD4+ T cells. TCRdb fed the PCR reads into MiXCR, producing one record per CDR3 protein. Altogether around 27,000 distinct CDR3 sequences are present, 25% to 35% being singletons, with the ten largest covering 7.1%. Germline V CDR1 and CDR2: KGHSH, LQKENI. The CDR3 totals 14 residues. Trimming took 2 bases from V and 1 from J; bases not matched to a gene: 0.

This specimen consisted of CD4+ T cells from blood, cultured in vitro, obtained about 7 months after SARS-CoV-2 vaccination. The chain employs TRBV18 and TRBJ2-7; 9 bases are a match to TRBD1. The sequence came from a human donor who had recovered from COVID-19. The CDR3 protein is CASSPGTGSYEQYF. The CDR3 DNA reads TGTGCCAGCTCACCAGGGACAGGGTCCTACGAGCAGTACTTC.